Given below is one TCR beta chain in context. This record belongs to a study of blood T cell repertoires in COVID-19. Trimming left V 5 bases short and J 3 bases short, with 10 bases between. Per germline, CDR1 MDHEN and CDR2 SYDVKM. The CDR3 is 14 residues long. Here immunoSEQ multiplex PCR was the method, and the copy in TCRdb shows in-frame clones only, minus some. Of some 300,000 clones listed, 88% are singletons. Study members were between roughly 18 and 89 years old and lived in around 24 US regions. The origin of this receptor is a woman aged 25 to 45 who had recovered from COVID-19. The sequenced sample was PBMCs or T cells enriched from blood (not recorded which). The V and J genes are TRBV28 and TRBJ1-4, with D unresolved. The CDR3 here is CASSPPGANEKLFF. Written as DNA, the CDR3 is TGTGCCAGCAGTCCCCCCGGGGCTAATGAAAAACTGTTTTTT.